This TCR beta chain emerged from a study of T cells after yellow fever vaccination. CDR3 length equals 16 residues. In germline, CDR1 is SEHNR, CDR2 FQNEAQ (reference sequence). Trimming removed 5 bases at V and 2 bases at J, with 18 bases between. This clonotype was found many times. Its antigen is undetermined. Study-level results: Reappearance after the booster was seen for most primary-vaccination clones, at 95% to 96% CD4 and around 90% CD8.

The TCR cDNA carried a universal primer site and UMIs from 5'RACE template switching. Each CDR3 protein gets one entry after TCRdb re-called the 5' RACE reads with MiXCR. This table has more than 300,000 distinct CDR3 sequences, around 4.5% appearing once. The rearrangement uses TRBV7-9 and TRBJ1-2; no firm D call. This clonotype was sampled from a man between 18 and 29 years old who received the YFV17D yellow fever vaccine. Here the sequenced sample was PBMCs, taken 15 days after the yellow fever booster vaccination. The DNA of the CDR3 is TGTGCCAGCAGCCGTCTTTCCCACGGGGAAAACTATGGCTACACCTTC. Translated: CASSRLSHGENYGYTF.